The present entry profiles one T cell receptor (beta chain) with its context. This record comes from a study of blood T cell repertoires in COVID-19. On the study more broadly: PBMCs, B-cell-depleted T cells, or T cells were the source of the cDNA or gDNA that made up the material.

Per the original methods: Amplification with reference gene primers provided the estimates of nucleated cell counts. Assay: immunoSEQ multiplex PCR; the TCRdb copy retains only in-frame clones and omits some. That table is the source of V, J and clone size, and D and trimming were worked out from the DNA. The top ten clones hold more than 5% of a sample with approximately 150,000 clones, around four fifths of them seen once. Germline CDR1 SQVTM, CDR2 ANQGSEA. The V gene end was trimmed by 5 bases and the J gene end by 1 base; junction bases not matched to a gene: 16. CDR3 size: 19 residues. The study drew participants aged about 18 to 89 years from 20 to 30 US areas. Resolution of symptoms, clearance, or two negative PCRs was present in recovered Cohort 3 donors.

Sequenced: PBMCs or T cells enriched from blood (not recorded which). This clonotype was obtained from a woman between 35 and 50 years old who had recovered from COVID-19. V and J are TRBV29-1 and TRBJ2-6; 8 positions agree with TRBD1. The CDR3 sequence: CSVIPGQADSISGANVLTF. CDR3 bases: TGCAGCGTTATTCCGGGACAGGCTGACTCCATTTCTGGGGCCAACGTCCTGACTTTC.